This T cell receptor beta chain was documented in a study of blood T cell repertoires in COVID-19. CDR1 is MNHEY and CDR2 is SMNVEV in the germline V gene (reference sequence). Trimming removed 7 bases at V and 3 bases at J, with 12 bases between. The CDR3 spans 14 residues. Assay: immunoSEQ multiplex PCR; the TCRdb copy retains only in-frame clones and omits some. The sample records 150,000 to 180,000 clones, 60% to 85% being singletons. The chain joins TRBV27 to TRBJ2-2; D gene unclear. Sequenced material: peripheral blood. The receptor comes from a man at least 80 years old with acute or convalescent COVID-19. The CDR3 DNA sequence: TGTGCCAGCACCTTAGATATGTACACCGGGGAGCTGTTTTTT. It encodes CASTLDMYTGELFF.